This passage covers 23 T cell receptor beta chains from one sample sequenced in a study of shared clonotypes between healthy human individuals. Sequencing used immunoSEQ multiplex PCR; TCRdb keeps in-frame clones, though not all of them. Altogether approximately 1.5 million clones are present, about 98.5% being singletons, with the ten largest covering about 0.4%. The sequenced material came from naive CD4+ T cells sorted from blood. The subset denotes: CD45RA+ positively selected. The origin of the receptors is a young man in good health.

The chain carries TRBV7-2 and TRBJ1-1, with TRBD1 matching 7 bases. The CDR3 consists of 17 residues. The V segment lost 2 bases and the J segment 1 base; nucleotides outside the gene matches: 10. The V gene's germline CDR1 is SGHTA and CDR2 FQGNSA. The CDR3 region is CASSLFPSGQPNTEAFF. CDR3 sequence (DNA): TGTGCCAGCAGCTTATTTCCCTCGGGACAGCCGAACACTGAAGCTTTCTTT.

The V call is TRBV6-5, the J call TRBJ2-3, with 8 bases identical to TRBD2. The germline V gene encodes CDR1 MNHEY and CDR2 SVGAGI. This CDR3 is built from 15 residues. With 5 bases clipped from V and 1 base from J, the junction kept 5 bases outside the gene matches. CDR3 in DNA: TGTGCCAGCAGTACGGGACTAGGAGGCACAGATACGCAGTATTTT. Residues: CASSTGLGGTDTQYF.

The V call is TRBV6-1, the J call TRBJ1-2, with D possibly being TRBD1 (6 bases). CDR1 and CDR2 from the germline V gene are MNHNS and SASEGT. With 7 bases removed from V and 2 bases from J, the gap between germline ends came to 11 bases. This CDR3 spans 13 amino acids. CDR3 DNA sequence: TGTGCCAGCACCCGGGACACCAACTATGGCTACACCTTC. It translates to CASTRDTNYGYTF.

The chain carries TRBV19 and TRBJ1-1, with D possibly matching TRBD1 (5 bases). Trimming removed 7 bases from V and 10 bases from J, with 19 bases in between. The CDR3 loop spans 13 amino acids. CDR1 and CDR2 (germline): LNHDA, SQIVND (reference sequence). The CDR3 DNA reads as TGTGCCAGTACAAAGGGGACGGGAGCCTCAGCTTTCTTT. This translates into CASTKGTGASAFF.

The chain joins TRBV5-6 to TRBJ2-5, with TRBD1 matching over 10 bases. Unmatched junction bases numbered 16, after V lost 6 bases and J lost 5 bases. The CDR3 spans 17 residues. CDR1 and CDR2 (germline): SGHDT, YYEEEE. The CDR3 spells CASTWRGDRGSRETQYF. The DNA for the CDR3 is TGTGCCAGCACCTGGAGGGGGGACAGGGGAAGCCGGGAGACCCAGTACTTC.

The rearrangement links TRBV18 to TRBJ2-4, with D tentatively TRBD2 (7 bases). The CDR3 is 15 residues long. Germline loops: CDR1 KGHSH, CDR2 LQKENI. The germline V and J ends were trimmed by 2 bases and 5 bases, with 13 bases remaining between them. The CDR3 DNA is TGTGCCAGCTCACCAGAAGGGGGAGGGGAAAACATTCAGTACTTC. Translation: CASSPEGGGENIQYF.

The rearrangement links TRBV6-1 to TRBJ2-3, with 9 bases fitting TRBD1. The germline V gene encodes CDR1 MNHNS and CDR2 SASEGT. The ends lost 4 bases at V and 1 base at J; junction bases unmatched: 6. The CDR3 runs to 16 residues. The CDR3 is CASSGPGQGRTDTQYF. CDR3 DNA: TGTGCCAGCAGTGGACCGGGACAGGGTCGCACAGATACGCAGTATTTT.

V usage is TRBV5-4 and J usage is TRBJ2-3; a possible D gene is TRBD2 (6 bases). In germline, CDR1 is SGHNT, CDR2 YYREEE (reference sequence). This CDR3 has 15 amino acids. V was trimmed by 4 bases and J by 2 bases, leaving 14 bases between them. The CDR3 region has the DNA TGTGCCAGCAGCCTGGTTAGCGGATTCACAGATACGCAGTATTTT. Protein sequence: CASSLVSGFTDTQYF.

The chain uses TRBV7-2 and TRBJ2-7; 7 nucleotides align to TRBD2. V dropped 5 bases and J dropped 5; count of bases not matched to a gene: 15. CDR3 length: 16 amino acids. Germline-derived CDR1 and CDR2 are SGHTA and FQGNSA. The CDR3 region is CASSRLGSSGTDEQYF. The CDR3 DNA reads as TGTGCCAGCAGCCGCTTAGGATCAAGCGGGACTGACGAGCAGTACTTC.

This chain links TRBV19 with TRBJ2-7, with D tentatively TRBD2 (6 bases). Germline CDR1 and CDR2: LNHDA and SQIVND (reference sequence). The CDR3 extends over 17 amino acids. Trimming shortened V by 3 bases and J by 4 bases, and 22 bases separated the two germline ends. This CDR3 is CASSISTSSFSWYEQYF. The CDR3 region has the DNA TGTGCCAGTAGTATCTCGACTAGTTCGTTTTCTTGGTACGAGCAGTACTTC.

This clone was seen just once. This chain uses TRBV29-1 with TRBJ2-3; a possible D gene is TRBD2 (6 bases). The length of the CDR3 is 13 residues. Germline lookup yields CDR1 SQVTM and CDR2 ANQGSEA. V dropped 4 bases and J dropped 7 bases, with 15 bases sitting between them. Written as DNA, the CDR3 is TGCAGCGTTGTTGCGGGACCGAGAAATACGCAGTATTTT. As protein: CSVVAGPRNTQYF.

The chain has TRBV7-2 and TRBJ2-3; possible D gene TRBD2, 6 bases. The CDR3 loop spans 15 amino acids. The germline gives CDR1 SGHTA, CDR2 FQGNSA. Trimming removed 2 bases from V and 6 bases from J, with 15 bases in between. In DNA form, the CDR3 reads TGTGCCAGCAGCTTAAGCCTAGCGAAGGCCGATACGCAGTATTTT. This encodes CASSLSLAKADTQYF. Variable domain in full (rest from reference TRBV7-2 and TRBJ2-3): GAGVSQSPSNKVTEKGKDVELRCDPISGHTALYWYRQSLGQGLEFLIYFQGNSAPDKSGLPSDRFSAERTGGSVSTLTIQRTQQEDSAVYLCASSLSLAKADTQYFGPGTRLTVL.

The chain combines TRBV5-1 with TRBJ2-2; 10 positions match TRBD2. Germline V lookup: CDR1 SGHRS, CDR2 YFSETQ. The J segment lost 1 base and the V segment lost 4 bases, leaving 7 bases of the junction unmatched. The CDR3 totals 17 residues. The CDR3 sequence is CASSRMASGGNTGELFF. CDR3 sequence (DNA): TGCGCCAGCAGCCGGATGGCTAGCGGGGGGAACACCGGGGAGCTGTTTTTT. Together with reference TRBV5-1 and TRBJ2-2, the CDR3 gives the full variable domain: KAGVTQTPRYLIKTRGQQVTLSCSPISGHRSVSWYQQTPGQGLQFLFEYFSETQRNKGNFPGRFSGRQFSNSRSEMNVSTLELGDSALYLCASSRMASGGNTGELFFGEGSRLTVL.

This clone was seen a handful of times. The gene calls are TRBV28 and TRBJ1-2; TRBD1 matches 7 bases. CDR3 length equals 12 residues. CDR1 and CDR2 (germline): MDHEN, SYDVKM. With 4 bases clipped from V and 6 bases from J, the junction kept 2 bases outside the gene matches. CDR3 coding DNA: TGTGCCAGCAGTTCAGACAGGGATGGCTACACCTTC. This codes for CASSSDRDGYTF.

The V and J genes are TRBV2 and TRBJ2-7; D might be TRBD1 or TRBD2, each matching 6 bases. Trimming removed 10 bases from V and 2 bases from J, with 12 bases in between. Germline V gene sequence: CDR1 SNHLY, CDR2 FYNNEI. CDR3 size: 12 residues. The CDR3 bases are TGTGCCACCAGGGGCGGGGCCTACGAGCAGTACTTC. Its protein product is CATRGGAYEQYF.

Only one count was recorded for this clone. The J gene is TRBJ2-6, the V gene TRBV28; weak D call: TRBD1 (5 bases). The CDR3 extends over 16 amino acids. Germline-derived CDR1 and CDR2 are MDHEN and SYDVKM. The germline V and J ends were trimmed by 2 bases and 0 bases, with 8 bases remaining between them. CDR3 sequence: CASSLHQGSGANVLTF. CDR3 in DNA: TGTGCCAGCAGTTTACATCAGGGCTCTGGGGCCAACGTCCTGACTTTC. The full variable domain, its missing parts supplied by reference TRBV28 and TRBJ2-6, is DVKVTQSSRYLVKRTGEKVFLECVQDMDHENMFWYRQDPGLGLRLIYFSYDVKMKEKGDIPEGYSVSREKKERFSLILESASTNQTSMYLCASSLHQGSGANVLTFGAGSRLTVL.

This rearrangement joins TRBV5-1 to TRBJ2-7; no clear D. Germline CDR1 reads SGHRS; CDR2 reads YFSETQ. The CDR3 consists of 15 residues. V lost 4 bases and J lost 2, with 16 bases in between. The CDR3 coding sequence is TGCGCCAGCAGCCATGGTCCGGGCGGCGCCTACGAGCAGTACTTC. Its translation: CASSHGPGGAYEQYF.

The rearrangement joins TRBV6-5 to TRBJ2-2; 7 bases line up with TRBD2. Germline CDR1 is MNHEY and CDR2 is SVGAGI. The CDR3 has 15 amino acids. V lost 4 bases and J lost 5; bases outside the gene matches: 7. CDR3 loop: CASSWAGVSTGELFF. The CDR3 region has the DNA TGTGCCAGCAGTTGGGCGGGAGTAAGTACCGGGGAGCTGTTTTTT.

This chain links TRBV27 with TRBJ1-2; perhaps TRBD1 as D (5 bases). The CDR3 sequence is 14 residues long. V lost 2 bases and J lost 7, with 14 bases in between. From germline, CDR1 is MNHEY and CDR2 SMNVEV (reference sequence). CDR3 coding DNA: TGTGCCAGCAGTTTAAGGGGAGGCAGTCCTGGCTACACCTTC. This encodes CASSLRGGSPGYTF.

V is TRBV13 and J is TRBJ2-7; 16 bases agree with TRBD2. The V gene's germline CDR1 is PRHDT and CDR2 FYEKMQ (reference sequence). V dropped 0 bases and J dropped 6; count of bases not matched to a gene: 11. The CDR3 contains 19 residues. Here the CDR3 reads CASSLGGTSGRAFTGEQYF. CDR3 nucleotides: TGTGCCAGCAGCTTAGGAGGGACTAGCGGGAGGGCCTTTACGGGCGAGCAGTACTTC.

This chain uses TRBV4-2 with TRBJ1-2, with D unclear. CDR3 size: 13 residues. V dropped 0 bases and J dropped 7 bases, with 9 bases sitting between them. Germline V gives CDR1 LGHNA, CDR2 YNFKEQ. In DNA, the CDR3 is TGTGCCAGCAGCCAAGATCGGCGCGGTGGCTACACCTTC. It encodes CASSQDRRGGYTF.

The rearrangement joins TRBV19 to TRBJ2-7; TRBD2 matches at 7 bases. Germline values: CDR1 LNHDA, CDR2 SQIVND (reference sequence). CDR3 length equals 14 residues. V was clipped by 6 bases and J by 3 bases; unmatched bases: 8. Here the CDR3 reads CASRLLADHYEQYF. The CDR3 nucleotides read TGTGCCAGTAGACTCCTAGCGGACCACTACGAGCAGTACTTC.

CDR3 amino acids: CASLKDLQYEQYF. The DNA for the CDR3 is TGTGCCAGCCTGAAGGACCTCCAATACGAGCAGTACTTC. The rearrangement uses TRBV6-1 and TRBJ2-7; D not resolved. The CDR3 runs to 13 residues. The V end lost 8 bases, the J end lost 4 bases, and 15 bases lay between the germline ends. Per germline, CDR1 MNHNS and CDR2 SASEGT.